The 3 T cell receptor beta chains below all came from one sample that was sequenced in a study of T cells in women clearing cervical HPV infection. Profiling relied on immunoSEQ multiplex PCR, and the TCRdb table lists in-frame clones only, not all of them. This listing includes over 10,000 clones. The sequenced material came from blood buffy coat. These receptors all stem from a woman between 18 and 75 years old with a cervical HPV16 infection that either progressed to CIN3+ or cleared (not recorded which).

A note on this clone: The read halts 3 residues ahead of the CDR3 end, with the missing end drawn from the germline J gene. The rearrangement joins TRBV6-2 or TRBV6-3 to TRBJ1-2; 7 bases align to TRBD1. There are 15 residues in the CDR3. Trimming at V came to 5 bases and at J to 4 bases, leaving 10 bases not matched to a gene. The germline CDR1 and CDR2 sequences are MNHEY and SVGEGT. CDR3 region: CASSHHRGGGYGYTF. The sequenced part of the CDR3 DNA is TGTGCCAGCAGTCACCACAGGGGCGGTGGCTATGGC.

Worth noting for this clone: The read gets to within 3 residues of the CDR3 end, and the germline J gene fills in the rest. The chain is built from TRBV7-2 and TRBJ1-4, with D uncertain. Germline values: CDR1 SGHTA, CDR2 FQGNSA. The CDR3 consists of 12 residues. CDR3: CASSFRSSPLFF. The CDR3 bases that were read are TGTGCCAGCAGCTTTCGTAGTTCACCA.

Turning to this clone: The CDR3 is cut off 3 residues early in the read; its end comes from the germline J gene. This chain joins TRBV5-6 and TRBJ1-2; 9 bases match TRBD1. The CDR3 covers 15 residues. V lost 3 bases, J lost 4 bases, and 7 bases stayed unmatched. Looked up from germline, CDR1 is SGHDT and CDR2 is YYEEEE. The CDR3: CASSSGQGVLYGYTF. CDR3 DNA (partial): TGTGCCAGCAGCTCGGGACAGGGAGTTCTCTATGGC.